This entry is about one T cell receptor (beta chain). These data originate in a study of T-cell reconstitution after alpha-beta-depleted transplantation in children. Trimming cost V 3 bases and J 5 bases, with 17 bases left between them. The CDR3 spans 16 residues. Germline V gene sequence: CDR1 LGHNA, CDR2 YNFKEQ. The TCRbeta library was prepared with unique molecular identifiers. Each CDR3 protein gets one entry after TCRdb re-called the PCR reads with MiXCR. The data hold approximately 490,000 distinct CDR3 sequences, with around 13% observed a single time. The source of this sequence is a human donor who donated a stem cell graft to a child with combined immunodeficiency. V and J are TRBV4-2 and TRBJ2-1, with a possible D match to TRBD2 (5 bases). Sequencing used PBMCs from the stem cell graft donor, obtained from the stem cell graft. The CDR3 reads CASSQDEVTGNNEQFF. The DNA for the CDR3 is TGTGCCAGCAGCCAGGATGAGGTGACCGGGAACAATGAGCAGTTCTTC.